Shown below are 9 T cell receptor beta chains from a single sample sequenced in a study of shared clonotypes between healthy human individuals. Assay used: immunoSEQ multiplex PCR; TCRdb lists only in-frame clones, some missing. The repertoire consists of millions of clones, with 93% occurring once and the leading ten covering 0.3% to 0.4%. Sequenced sample: naive CD4+ T cells from PBMCs. Sample subset: CD45RA+ positively selected. The receptors were sampled from a man aged 18 to 29 in good health. Some clones in this sample may be carry-over from other donors' samples.

V is TRBV10-3 and J is TRBJ1-5, with D unclear. CDR1 and CDR2 from the germline V gene are ENHRY and SYGVKD. Trimming cost V 1 base and J 0 bases, with 7 bases left between them. The CDR3 has 15 residues. As DNA, the CDR3 is TGTGCCATCAGTGAGTATCAGAGTAGCAATCAGCCCCAGCATTTT. Amino acids: CAISEYQSSNQPQHF.

This clone was counted a single time. This chain links TRBV2 with TRBJ2-1; 12 bases agree with TRBD2. The CDR3 consists of 19 residues. The V gene's germline CDR1 is SNHLY and CDR2 FYNNEI. V was clipped by 5 bases and J by 2 bases; unmatched bases: 13. This CDR3 is CASSPLVTSGSLTYNEQFF. As DNA, the CDR3 is TGTGCCAGCAGTCCCCTTGTGACTAGCGGGAGTCTAACCTACAATGAGCAGTTCTTC.

J is TRBJ2-1 and V is TRBV5-1; the match to TRBD2 covers 9 bases. Germline loops: CDR1 SGHRS, CDR2 YFSETQ. This CDR3 comprises 15 residues. Trimming took 4 bases from V and 8 from J; bases not matched to a gene: 10. CDR3: CASSPTSGPPYEQFF. The CDR3, as DNA: TGCGCCAGCAGCCCTACTAGCGGGCCCCCCTATGAGCAGTTCTTC.

V gene TRBV27 combines with J gene TRBJ1-4, with D maybe TRBD1 (6 bases). The CDR3 has 17 amino acids. Germline V gene sequence: CDR1 MNHEY, CDR2 SMNVEV (reference sequence). Trimming cost V 6 bases and J 8 bases, with 25 bases left between them. CDR3 loop: CASSQRVRQDTWEKLFF. CDR3 coding DNA: TGTGCCAGCAGCCAGCGGGTCCGACAGGATACTTGGGAAAAACTGTTTTTT.

The chain links TRBV5-1 to TRBJ2-7; D remains ambiguous. Germline V gene data show CDR1 as SGHRS and CDR2 as YFSETQ. The CDR3 length is 15 residues. V lost 2 bases to trimming and J lost 0 bases, with 12 bases between them. CDR3 region: CASSFGPDSSYEQYF. The CDR3 DNA reads as TGCGCCAGCAGCTTTGGCCCGGATAGCTCCTACGAGCAGTACTTC.

The chain recombines TRBV4-3 with TRBJ2-5; no clear D gene. The germline gives CDR1 LGHNA, CDR2 YSLEER. The CDR3 sequence is 15 residues long. V lost 2 bases and J lost 2, with 12 bases in between. DNA of the CDR3: TGCGCCAGCAGCCAATCCCTTCAGCGACAAGAGACCCAGTACTTC. It encodes CASSQSLQRQETQYF.

The chain combines TRBV27 with TRBJ2-1, with TRBD2 identical over 9 bases. The CDR3 has 14 amino acids. With 10 bases clipped from V and 5 bases from J, the junction kept 9 bases outside the gene matches. Germline assignment: CDR1 MNHEY and CDR2 SMNVEV (reference sequence). The CDR3 bases are TGTGCCACCCTCCCACTAGCGGGCGACAATGAGCAGTTCTTC. Encoded protein: CATLPLAGDNEQFF.

V and J are TRBV30 and TRBJ2-1, with TRBD1 matching 8 bases. CDR1 and CDR2 from the germline V gene are GTSNPN and SVGIG (reference sequence). The CDR3 runs 13 residues. V trimming: 0 bases; J trimming: 7 bases; junction bases outside the gene matches: 2. CDR3 amino acids: CAWSVRTGNEQFF. DNA for the CDR3: TGTGCCTGGAGTGTCCGGACAGGGAATGAGCAGTTCTTC.

The chain joins TRBV2 to TRBJ2-1, with 13 bases that match TRBD2. This CDR3 is 15 amino acids long. The V gene's germline CDR1 is SNHLY and CDR2 FYNNEI. Trimming took 6 bases from V and 4 from J; bases not matched to a gene: 3. This CDR3 reads CASSRTSGSYNEQFF. CDR3 nucleotide sequence: TGTGCCAGCAGCCGGACTAGCGGGAGTTACAATGAGCAGTTCTTC.